This T cell receptor (beta chain) was profiled in a study of blood T cell repertoires in COVID-19 (TCRdb year 2020). Concerning the study at large: Samples from collaborators originated in the United States, Italy and Spain and spanned both the acute and convalescent phases of COVID-19. The repertoires were made available in a free public database intended to serve as a resource for research on the immune response to SARS-CoV-2. A de-identified subject ID, COVID-19 status, age in years and sex were almost always included in the sample metadata. Deeply sampled blood TCRbeta repertoires from subjects exposed to, actively infected with, or recovered from COVID-19 were included in the dataset. Samples came from the ongoing ImmuneRACE study (first 160 participants) plus 1,254 subjects from 6 global collaborators. HLA class I and class II types, where available, came from metadata supplied by the sample provider rather than from assay-based typing. The prospective study material was composed of cDNA or gDNA derived from T cells, B-cell-depleted T cells, or PBMCs. Points the paper makes about the study in general: Clinical and demographic metadata were provided uncurated, with the amount varying by source and participant.

A note on this clone: Its recognized antigen is unknown. No per-base quality is available; no much larger clone lies one base away.

One collaborating source in Seattle enrolled patients during active infection and followed them longitudinally through the course of disease. Collaborating institutions collected whole blood in K2EDTA tubes following their own protocols. For TCRbeta analysis, collaborators shipped samples as frozen whole blood, isolated PBMCs, or DNA extracted from either of those sample types. Measured from the cysteine to the phenylalanine, the CDR3 is 15 residues long. The kept DNA is CDR3 alone, 45 bases in frame from the first base. Here V drops 5 bases and J drops 6 bases, and the junction holds 11 bases not matched to any gene. Reading the germline V gene gives CDR1 SGHAT and CDR2 FQNNGV. TCRbeta CDR3 regions were amplified from genomic DNA using the immunoSEQ Assay, a bias-controlled multiplex PCR. Regarding the original processing steps: The number of nucleated cells in each sample was estimated by amplification of reference gene primers within the assay. To quantify the absolute abundance of each unique TCRbeta CDR3 rearrangement, sequence reads were collapsed and filtered. Productive Simpson clonality was computed per sample as the square root of Simpson's diversity index over productive rearrangements. What TCRdb holds here is the immuneACCESS table cut down to in-frame rearrangements. Part of the clones is not present; checked against another copy, under half of the missing clones reflect an unresolved V gene, and the others are unexplained. V, J and clone size reflect that table, while D and trimming were determined from the DNA. For this sample there are about 160,000 clones; about 86% appear just once. The ten largest account for about 9.4% of the sample.

This clonotype originated in a woman aged 70-85 years with COVID-19, enrolled during active disease. The chain employs TRBV11-2 and TRBJ2-7; 9 middle bases align to TRBD1. Sample: peripheral blood. This receptor carries the CDR3 CASSQQGASLAEQYF. The DNA sequence follows: TGTGCCAGCAGCCAACAGGGGGCGTCTCTGGCCGAGCAGTACTTC.